These T cell receptor beta chains were read from a single sample in a study of blood T cells in healthy people across ages. TCRdb processed the 5' RACE reads anew with MiXCR; each CDR3 protein has one entry. This sample has 710,000 or so distinct CDR3 sequences; roughly 32% occur once, and the top ten carry approximately 15%. What was sequenced was blood. Every receptor here comes from a woman older than 75 in good health. CDR3s include the opening cysteine and the closing phenylalanine or tryptophan. A D gene is named only where the DNA matches it firmly.

CDR3: CASRGTGTNEKLFF
D: TRBD1
J: TRBJ1-4
V: TRBV9

CDR3: CASSLGGKSNQPQHF
D: NA
J: TRBJ1-5
V: TRBV3-1

CDR3: CASSLLQGGNSPLHF
D: NA
J: TRBJ1-6
V: TRBV3-1

CDR3: CASSDLRGEPDTQYF
D: NA
J: TRBJ2-3
V: TRBV5-1

CDR3: CSARVTGVHEQYF
D: TRBD1
J: TRBJ2-7
V: TRBV20-1

CDR3: CSVEGGDSYEQYF
D: NA
J: TRBJ2-7
V: TRBV29-1

CDR3: CASSYGTGGSYNEQFF
D: TRBD2
J: TRBJ2-1
V: TRBV6-5

CDR3: CASRPQGMNTEAFF
D: NA
J: TRBJ1-1
V: TRBV6-2/TRBV6-3

CDR3: CASSWRTGVGSTGELFF
D: TRBD1
J: TRBJ2-2
V: TRBV5-5

CDR3: CASSWGDRAYNEQFF
D: TRBD1
J: TRBJ2-1
V: TRBV5-8

CDR3: CASGFRTGGTSPLHF
D: TRBD1
J: TRBJ1-6
V: TRBV3-1

CDR3: CASSAHSQGFEQYF
D: NA
J: NA
V: TRBV7-2

CDR3: CASSLRTGIQETQYF
D: TRBD1
J: TRBJ2-5
V: TRBV7-2

CDR3: CASSSQLDMNTEAFF
D: NA
J: TRBJ1-1
V: TRBV28

CDR3: CASSLAQGYQETQYF
D: NA
J: TRBJ2-5
V: TRBV7-9

CDR3: CASSFAGTGTSGYTF
D: TRBD1
J: TRBJ1-2
V: TRBV5-1

CDR3: CASSSWTGNEQFF
D: NA
J: TRBJ2-1
V: TRBV11-1

CDR3: CSARPLGQGIGSYNSPLHF
D: TRBD1
J: TRBJ1-6
V: TRBV20-1

CDR3: CASSNRESSEAFF
D: NA
J: TRBJ1-1
V: TRBV2

CDR3: CASSRDPRDTQYF
D: NA
J: TRBJ2-3
V: TRBV6-5

CDR3: CSIWTGGWYNEQFF
D: TRBD1
J: TRBJ2-1
V: TRBV29-1

CDR3: CASTRTGTNEKLFF
D: TRBD1
J: TRBJ1-4
V: TRBV12-3/TRBV12-4

CDR3: CASRTGGPDGYTF
D: TRBD1
J: TRBJ1-2
V: TRBV12-3/TRBV12-4

CDR3: CASSKGRQGADTQYF
D: NA
J: TRBJ2-3
V: TRBV21-1

CDR3: CASTLGGGFGYTF
D: NA
J: TRBJ1-2
V: TRBV25-1

CDR3: CASSLAQGTQYF
D: NA
J: TRBJ2-5
V: TRBV7-2

CDR3: CSVGGDLYGYTF
D: NA
J: TRBJ1-2
V: TRBV29-1

CDR3: CASSFGTSGGHGSYEQYF
D: TRBD2
J: TRBJ2-7
V: TRBV7-8

CDR3: CASSLFSGDTDTQYF
D: NA
J: TRBJ2-3
V: TRBV7-8

CDR3: CSTDRGLSYNEQFF
D: TRBD1
J: TRBJ2-1
V: TRBV20-1

CDR3: CSPPKERECYGYTF
D: NA
J: TRBJ1-2
V: TRBV29-1

CDR3: CASSVERGAYEQYF
D: TRBD2
J: TRBJ2-7
V: TRBV3-1

CDR3: CASSLESGRTDAQYF
D: NA
J: TRBJ2-3
V: TRBV12-3/TRBV12-4

CDR3: CASSYFGQRDIQYF
D: NA
J: TRBJ2-4
V: TRBV6-2/TRBV6-3

CDR3: CASSQTGGVSDTQYF
D: TRBD1
J: TRBJ2-3
V: TRBV7-2

CDR3: CASTPGGSVSYEQYF
D: NA
J: TRBJ2-7
V: TRBV28

CDR3: CASSLRQGQDTQYF
D: TRBD1
J: TRBJ2-3
V: TRBV5-1

CDR3: CASTPGVNTEAFF
D: NA
J: TRBJ1-1
V: TRBV6-2/TRBV6-3

CDR3: CASSLGQMPGLADTQYF
D: NA
J: TRBJ2-3
V: TRBV12-3/TRBV12-4

CDR3: CASTNRGGNTEAFF
D: NA
J: TRBJ1-1
V: TRBV2

CDR3: CASSEEGGANYGDTF
D: NA
J: TRBJ1-2
V: TRBV2

CDR3: CAISGRGQGSSYNGQYF
D: TRBD1
J: NA
V: TRBV10-3

CDR3: CASSLDPGGYTF
D: NA
J: TRBJ1-2
V: TRBV7-2

CDR3: CASQGTGAPNQPQHF
D: TRBD1
J: TRBJ1-5
V: TRBV5-5

CDR3: CSAGGPMEAFF
D: NA
J: TRBJ1-1
V: TRBV20-1

CDR3: CASSFDPGRQGTQYF
D: NA
J: TRBJ2-5
V: TRBV5-1

CDR3: CASKRVTGNTEAFF
D: NA
J: TRBJ1-1
V: TRBV6-5

CDR3: CSPGLAGSTDTQYF
D: TRBD2
J: TRBJ2-3
V: TRBV20-1

CDR3: CAISGNRGRGTEAFF
D: TRBD1
J: TRBJ1-1
V: TRBV10-3

CDR3: CASSVAGYEQYF
D: NA
J: TRBJ2-7
V: TRBV7-9

CDR3: CASRPSNRDGYTF
D: NA
J: TRBJ1-2
V: TRBV6-2/TRBV6-3

CDR3: CASSPRQGSEAFF
D: TRBD1
J: TRBJ1-1
V: TRBV5-8